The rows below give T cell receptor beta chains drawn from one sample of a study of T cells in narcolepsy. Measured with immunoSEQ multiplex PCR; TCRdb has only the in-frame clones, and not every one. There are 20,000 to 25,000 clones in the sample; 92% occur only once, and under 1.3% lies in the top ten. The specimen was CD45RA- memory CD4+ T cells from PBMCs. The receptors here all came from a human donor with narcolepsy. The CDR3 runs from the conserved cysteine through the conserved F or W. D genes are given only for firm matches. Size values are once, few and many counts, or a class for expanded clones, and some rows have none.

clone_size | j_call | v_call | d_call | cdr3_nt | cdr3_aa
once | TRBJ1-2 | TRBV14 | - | TGTGCCAGCAGCCTCTCGACAGTATGGGACTATGGCTACACCTTC | CASSLSTVWDYGYTF
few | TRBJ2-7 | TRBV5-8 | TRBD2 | TGTGCCAGCTCCTTTCCGACTAGCGGTCCCTACGAGCAGTACTTC | CASSFPTSGPYEQYF
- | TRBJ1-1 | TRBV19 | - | TGTGCCAGTAGTCCCCAGGGGACCCAAGGTACTGAAGCTTTCTTT | CASSPQGTQGTEAFF
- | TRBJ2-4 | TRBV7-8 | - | TGTGCCAGCAGCGTTACTAGAGAACTAGCCAAAAACATTCAGTACTTC | CASSVTRELAKNIQYF
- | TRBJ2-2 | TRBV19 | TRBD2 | TGTGCCAGTAGTATCGGGTGGGGGAGGGCTGGCACCGGGGAGCTGTTTTTT | CASSIGWGRAGTGELFF
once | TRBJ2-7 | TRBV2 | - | TGTGCCAGCACTTCTCAGGGAACTCGGGAGCAGTACTTC | CASTSQGTREQYF
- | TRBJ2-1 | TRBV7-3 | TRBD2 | TGTGCCAGCAGTCCCTCCGGGAGAACTAGCGGGAGCAATGAGCAGTTCTTC | CASSPSGRTSGSNEQFF
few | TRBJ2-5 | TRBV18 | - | TGTGCCAGCTCACCACCAGTAGGGTCCGGGGAGACCCAGTACTTC | CASSPPVGSGETQYF
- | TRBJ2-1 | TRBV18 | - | TGTGCCAGCTCACCCTCGCGCGACAATGAGCAGTTCTTC | CASSPSRDNEQFF
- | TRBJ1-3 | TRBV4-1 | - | TGCGCCAGCAGCCAGGACGCGGGTTCTGGAAACACCATATATTTT | CASSQDAGSGNTIYF
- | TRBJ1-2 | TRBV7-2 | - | TGTGCCAGCAGCCCAGGGGAGGGGCCCTATGGCTACACCTTC | CASSPGEGPYGYTF
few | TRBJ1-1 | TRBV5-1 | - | TGCGCCAGCAGCTCGGAGCCGTCGGGGGGGACTGAAGCTTTCTTT | CASSSEPSGGTEAFF
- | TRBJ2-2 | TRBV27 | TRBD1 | TGTGCCAGCACCTCCGGGACAGAGAACACCGGGGAGCTGTTTTTT | CASTSGTENTGELFF
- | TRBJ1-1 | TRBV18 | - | TGTGCCAGCTCACCTAAGATCGATGGGGGACACACTGAAGCTTTCTTT | CASSPKIDGGHTEAFF
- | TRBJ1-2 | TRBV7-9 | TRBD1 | TGTGCCAGCAGCACCGGGACAGGCGACTATGGCTACACCTTC | CASSTGTGDYGYTF
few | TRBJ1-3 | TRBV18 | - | TGTGCCAGCTCACCAGAAAAGGGTGGAAACACCATATATTTT | CASSPEKGGNTIYF
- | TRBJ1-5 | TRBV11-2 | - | TGTGCCAGCAGCTTCTCTAGCAATCAGCCCCAGCATTTT | CASSFSSNQPQHF
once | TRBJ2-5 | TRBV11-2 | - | TGTGCCAGCAGCCCCTCCCGGAACAGACGACAAGAGACCCAGTACTTC | CASSPSRNRRQETQYF
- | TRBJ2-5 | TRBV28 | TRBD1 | TGTGCCACGCTAGGACAGGGAAGGAACCAAGAGACCCAGTACTTC | CATLGQGRNQETQYF
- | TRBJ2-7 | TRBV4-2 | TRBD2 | TGTGCCAGCAGCCAGAGACTAGCGGGAGAGTTTGAGCAGTACTTC | CASSQRLAGEFEQYF
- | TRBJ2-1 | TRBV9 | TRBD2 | TGTGCCAGCAGAAGGACTAGCGGGACGAGCAATGAGCAGTTCTTC | CASRRTSGTSNEQFF
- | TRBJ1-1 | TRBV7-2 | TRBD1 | TGTGCCAGCAGCTTAAGGACAGGCACGGAAATTGAAGCTTTCTTT | CASSLRTGTEIEAFF
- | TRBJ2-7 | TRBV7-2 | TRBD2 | TGTGCCAGCAGCCTCCACCTTGGGGCGGGCGGGGGCGAGCAGTACTTC | CASSLHLGAGGGEQYF
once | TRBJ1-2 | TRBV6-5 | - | TGTGCCAGCAGTTACTCGGCGTACCAACCACCCTATGGCTACACCTTC | CASSYSAYQPPYGYTF
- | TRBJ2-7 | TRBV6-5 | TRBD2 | TGTGCCAGCAGTTACAGGCGGGAGTACTCCTACGAGCAGTACTTC | CASSYRREYSYEQYF
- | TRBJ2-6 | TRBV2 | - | TGTGCCAGCCAGGGGTACGGGGCCAACGTCCTGACTTTC | CASQGYGANVLTF
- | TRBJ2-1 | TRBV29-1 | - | TGCAGCGTCTTAGCCGCAATCCCCTACAATGAGCAGTTCTTC | CSVLAAIPYNEQFF
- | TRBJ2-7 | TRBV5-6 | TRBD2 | TGTGCCAGCGCACCGGGACTAGCGGGAGGGCTCTCAAAATACGAGCAGTACTTC | CASAPGLAGGLSKYEQYF
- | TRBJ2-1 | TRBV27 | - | TGTGCCAGCAGTCTCGCTACAAGCTCCTACAATGAGCAGTTCTTC | CASSLATSSYNEQFF
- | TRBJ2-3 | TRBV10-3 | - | TGTGCCACCAGTCCGGGGGTGAGCACAGATACGCAGTATTTT | CATSPGVSTDTQYF
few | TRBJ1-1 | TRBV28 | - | TGTGCCAGCAGCTCCGGGATGAACACTGAAGCTTTCTTT | CASSSGMNTEAFF
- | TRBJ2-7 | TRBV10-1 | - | TGCGCCAGCATTAAGAGCTCCTACGAGCAGTACTTC | CASIKSSYEQYF
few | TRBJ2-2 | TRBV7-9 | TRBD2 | TGTGCCAGCAGACCCAGGACTAGCGGGAGTTGGGGGGAGCTGTTTTTT | CASRPRTSGSWGELFF
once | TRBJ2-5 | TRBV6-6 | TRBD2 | TGTGCCAGCAGTTGGGGACTAGATCAAGAGACCCAGTACTTC | CASSWGLDQETQYF
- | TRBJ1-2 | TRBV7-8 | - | TGTGCCAGCAGCTCACTAGAGGGCTACACCTTC | CASSSLEGYTF
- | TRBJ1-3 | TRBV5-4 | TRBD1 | TGTGCCAGCAGCCCCGGGGGGACAGGCGTCTCTGGAAACACCATATATTTT | CASSPGGTGVSGNTIYF
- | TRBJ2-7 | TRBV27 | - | TGTGCCAGCGCCAGCACCCGGGAACCCTACGAGCAGTACTTC | CASASTREPYEQYF
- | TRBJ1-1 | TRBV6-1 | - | TGTGGAAGTGGGGACACTGAAGCTTTCTTT | CGSGDTEAFF
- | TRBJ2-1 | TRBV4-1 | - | TGCGCCAGCAGCCAAGAAAGTGACTACAATGAGCAGTTCTTC | CASSQESDYNEQFF
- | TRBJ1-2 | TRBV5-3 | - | TGTGCCAGAAGCTTACGGTCGGGGGCCCCGGACGACTATGGCTACACCTTC | CARSLRSGAPDDYGYTF